Listed below are T cell receptor beta chains from one sample, sequenced in a study of T-cell reconstitution after alpha-beta-depleted transplantation in children. TCRdb used MiXCR to reprocess the PCR reads, holding one entry per CDR3 protein. Of hundreds of thousands of distinct CDR3 sequences in the sample, 10% to 15% were seen once. The sample was PBMCs, mostly from graft donor cells, taken 360 days after TCRalphabeta/CD19-depleted stem cell transplant. These receptors all stem from a male patient younger than 18 who had a stem cell transplant for acute myeloid leukemia, so the T cells may come from the graft donor. The CDR3 runs from the conserved cysteine through the conserved F or W. A D gene is named only where the DNA matches it firmly. Clone size appears in some rows only: once, few, many, or a class for an expanded clone.

d_call j_call clone_size v_call cdr3_aa cdr3_nt
TRBD1 TRBJ2-7 - TRBV20-1 CSARERDRWPYSYEQYF TGCAGTGCTAGAGAACGGGACAGGTGGCCCTACTCCTACGAGCAGTACTTC
- TRBJ2-5 many TRBV29-1 CSVDWGRETQYF TGCAGCGTTGACTGGGGTAGGGAGACCCAGTACTTC
TRBD2 TRBJ2-7 few TRBV11-2 CASSSFGTSGIRSYEQYF TGTGCCAGCAGCTCGTTTGGGACTAGCGGGATCAGATCCTACGAGCAGTACTTC
TRBD2 TRBJ2-7 - TRBV29-1 CSVGGGGDYEQYF TGCAGCGTCGGAGGCGGGGGAGACTACGAGCAGTACTTC
TRBD1 TRBJ1-1 few TRBV15 CATSRGGQGATEAFF TGTGCCACCAGCAGAGGCGGACAGGGGGCGACTGAAGCTTTCTTT
- TRBJ2-5 few TRBV10-2 CASKHLRETQYF TGCGCCAGCAAGCATTTGAGAGAGACCCAGTACTTC
TRBD2 TRBJ2-3 - TRBV20-1 CSASTPGTSGTDTQYF TGCAGTGCTAGTACGCCCGGGACTAGCGGCACAGATACGCAGTATTTT
- TRBJ2-1 - TRBV5-1 CASSSPGPRIHEQFF TGCGCCAGCAGCTCCCCGGGTCCCCGGATCCATGAGCAGTTCTTC
- TRBJ1-1 - TRBV27 CASSRIGSNTEAFF TGTGCCAGCAGTAGGATCGGGTCGAACACTGAAGCTTTCTTT
TRBD1 TRBJ2-7 - TRBV6-2/TRBV6-3 CASGMTGERQYF TGTGCCAGCGGGATGACAGGGGAAAGGCAGTACTTC
- TRBJ2-3 - TRBV4-2 CAMSRRRRGADTQYF TGTGCCATGAGCCGGAGGCGCAGGGGCGCAGATACGCAGTATTTT
- TRBJ2-7 - TRBV6-2/TRBV6-3 CASSYSRDIRNEQYF TGTGCCAGCAGTTACTCCCGGGACATACGCAACGAGCAGTACTTC
- TRBJ2-3 few TRBV7-2 CASSFFNSPASTDTQYF TGTGCCAGCAGCTTTTTTAATAGTCCCGCTAGCACAGATACGCAGTATTTT
TRBD1 TRBJ1-2 many TRBV28 CAIGTGGTNYGYTF TGTGCCATCGGGACAGGGGGGACCAACTATGGCTACACCTTC
TRBD1 TRBJ2-7 few TRBV6-5 CASSYTPPGQGAEQYF TGTGCCAGCAGTTACACACCTCCGGGACAGGGGGCCGAGCAGTACTTC
TRBD2 TRBJ2-7 many TRBV29-1 CSVGRTSGSSEQYF TGCAGCGTCGGGCGGACTAGCGGGAGTTCCGAGCAGTACTTC
- TRBJ2-7 few TRBV3-1 CASSQDLVVYEQYF TGTGCCAGCAGCCAAGATCTAGTGGTCTACGAGCAGTACTTC
- TRBJ2-7 few TRBV7-3 CASSRERGRSYEQYF TGTGCCAGCAGCCGAGAGCGAGGACGATCCTACGAGCAGTACTTC
- TRBJ2-7 - TRBV6-5 CASSYRRAGKSYEQYF TGTGCCAGCAGTTACAGAAGGGCAGGGAAGTCCTACGAGCAGTACTTC
TRBD2 TRBJ2-2 few TRBV5-1 CASSFPSGHTGELFF TGCGCCAGCAGCTTCCCTAGCGGGCACACCGGGGAGCTGTTTTTT
TRBD2 TRBJ2-7 - TRBV6-2/TRBV6-3 CASSYQAGAGYEQYF TGTGCCAGCAGTTACCAGGCGGGAGCTGGGTACGAGCAGTACTTC
TRBD2 TRBJ2-1 - TRBV6-2/TRBV6-3 CASSYRTSGRSSYNEQFF TGTGCCAGCAGTTATCGGACTAGCGGGAGGAGCTCCTACAATGAGCAGTTCTTC
TRBD2 TRBJ2-3 many TRBV5-1 CASSPFASGRAPDTQYF TGCGCCAGCAGCCCCTTCGCTAGCGGGAGGGCCCCAGATACGCAGTATTTT
- TRBJ1-5 - TRBV4-1 CASSQDQAPSNQPQHF TGCGCCAGCAGCCAAGATCAGGCCCCCTCCAATCAGCCCCAGCATTTT
TRBD2 TRBJ2-3 - TRBV6-4 CASSDSLAGDTDTQYF TGTGCCAGCAGTGACTCTCTAGCGGGGGACACAGATACGCAGTATTTT
- TRBJ2-2 many TRBV9 CASSVGWGNTGELFF TGTGCCAGCAGCGTAGGTTGGGGGAACACCGGGGAGCTGTTTTTT
TRBD2 TRBJ2-5 many TRBV25-1 CASSELAGIETQYF TGTGCCAGCAGTGAACTAGCGGGAATCGAGACCCAGTACTTC
- TRBJ2-3 few TRBV5-1 CASSALVGADTQYF TGCGCCAGCAGCGCGCTGGTGGGGGCAGATACGCAGTATTTT
- TRBJ2-7 few TRBV29-1 CSVAQGLSYEQYF TGCAGCGTCGCACAGGGCCTCTCCTACGAGCAGTACTTC
- TRBJ2-3 many TRBV25-1 CASSGPVEGTEYF TGTGCCAGCAGTGGTCCCGTAGAGGGAACGGAGTATTTT
TRBD2 TRBJ2-1 - TRBV4-3 CASSQEGGSAYNEQFF TGCGCCAGCAGCCAAGAAGGCGGGAGTGCCTACAATGAGCAGTTCTTC
TRBD2 TRBJ2-7 - TRBV4-3 CASSQEGLVGEQYF TGCGCCAGCAGCCAAGAAGGACTAGTGGGGGAGCAGTACTTC
TRBD2 TRBJ2-3 many TRBV29-1 CSVGALAGGPYTQYF TGCAGCGTGGGGGCACTAGCGGGAGGGCCCTATACGCAGTATTTT